Presented here are 20 T cell receptor beta chains from one specimen sequenced in a study of shared clonotypes between healthy human individuals. Using immunoSEQ multiplex PCR, the repertoire was profiled, and TCRdb retains in-frame clones only, with some absent. This sample carries roughly 2.5 million clones, 85% to 95% of them seen once, and the ten largest clones take roughly 0.14%. The sample consisted of naive CD4+ T cells sorted from blood. Subset given: CD45RA+ positively selected. The receptors were gathered from a man aged 18 to 35 in good health.

This clone was seen a handful of times. V is TRBV7-9 and J is TRBJ2-7; D is undetermined. Looked up from germline, CDR1 is SEHNR and CDR2 is FQNEAQ (reference sequence). The V and J ends lost 7 bases and 3 bases respectively, with 7 bases between them. The CDR3 is made up of 11 amino acids. The CDR3, as DNA: TGTGCCAGCACCCGGGTCTACGAGCAGTACTTC. Amino acid sequence: CASTRVYEQYF.

The chain uses TRBV6-4 and TRBJ2-7, with D possibly being TRBD2 (6 bases). The CDR3 length is 13 residues. Trimming removed 6 bases from V and 5 bases from J, with 14 bases in between. CDR1 and CDR2 (germline): MRHNA, SNTAGT. CDR3 sequence reads: CASSHEEGHEQYF. For the CDR3, the DNA is TGTGCCAGCAGCCACGAGGAGGGGCACGAGCAGTACTTC.

The rearrangement joins TRBV5-1 to TRBJ2-2; D unclear. Germline V CDR1 and CDR2: SGHRS, YFSETQ. CDR3 length equals 15 residues. V lost 0 bases and J 1 base, leaving 7 bases between the germline ends. Written as DNA, the CDR3 is TGCGCCAGCAGCTTGGACGCGCTGAACACCGGGGAGCTGTTTTTT. Translation: CASSLDALNTGELFF.

This chain connects TRBV6-5 to TRBJ2-5, with 7 positions matching TRBD2. TRBJ2-7 explains the end of the DNA better; the J call may be wrong. The CDR3 length is 15 residues. The germline V gene encodes CDR1 MNHEY and CDR2 SVGAGI. The CDR3 DNA reads TGTGCCAGCAGTTACTCCTCGGGGGGTTCGTACGAGCAGTACTTC. The encoded protein is CASSYSSGGSYEQYF.

The V gene is TRBV18, the J gene TRBJ2-3, with D perhaps being TRBD1 or TRBD2 (6 bases each). Germline V CDR1 and CDR2: KGHSH, LQKENI. This CDR3 comprises 16 residues. Trimming removed 3 bases at V and 2 bases at J, with 15 bases between. CDR3 in DNA: TGTGCCAGCTCACCTTCCGGGGGCTCCCACACAGATACGCAGTATTTT. Translated, it gives CASSPSGGSHTDTQYF.

The chain couples TRBV27 to TRBJ2-7; D is unclear. The CDR3 extends over 14 amino acids. V was clipped by 3 bases and J by 4 bases, with 13 bases between them. Germline CDR1 is MNHEY and CDR2 is SMNVEV (reference sequence). For the CDR3, the DNA is TGTGCCAGCAGTTTCGACTGGAGTCGGTACGAGCAGTACTTC. Encoded protein: CASSFDWSRYEQYF.

The CDR3 reads CASSTWTGGFYEQYF. The CDR3 DNA reads TGCGCCAGCAGCACCTGGACAGGGGGCTTCTACGAGCAGTACTTC. The chain recombines TRBV5-1 with TRBJ2-7; 11 bases map to TRBD1. CDR1 and CDR2 from the germline V gene are SGHRS and YFSETQ. The V gene end was trimmed by 4 bases and the J gene end by 3 bases; junction bases not matched to a gene: 6. This CDR3 is built from 15 residues.

For this clone: Mismatch with germline at one junction end may stem from a read error. The chain couples TRBV5-1 to TRBJ2-1, with D uncertain. Looked up from germline, CDR1 is SGHRS and CDR2 is YFSETQ. The CDR3 consists of 13 residues. The CDR3 sequence: CASSIEPYKTQLF. The CDR3 coding sequence is TGCGCCAGCAGCATCGAACCTTACAAGACTCAGCTCTTC.

The genes are TRBV5-1 and TRBJ1-5, with a possible D match to TRBD1 (6 bases). The length of the CDR3 is 13 residues. Per germline, CDR1 SGHRS and CDR2 YFSETQ. The germline V and J ends were trimmed by 3 bases and 3 bases, with 7 bases remaining between them. The CDR3 reads CASSWGPNQPQHF. CDR3 DNA: TGCGCCAGCAGCTGGGGGCCCAATCAGCCCCAGCATTTT.

J is TRBJ2-7 and V is TRBV5-6; possible D gene TRBD2, 5 bases. V lost 0 bases, J lost 7 bases, and 11 bases lay in between. This CDR3 region has 13 residues. Looked up from germline, CDR1 is SGHDT and CDR2 is YYEEEE. The CDR3 sequence is CASSLVLAREQYF. CDR3 coding DNA: TGTGCCAGCAGCTTGGTCCTAGCAAGGGAGCAGTACTTC.

With regard to this clone: Within the sample, other DNA sequences also encode this same CDR3. The chain employs TRBV7-8 and TRBJ2-1; TRBD2 agrees at 14 bases. The V segment lost 3 bases and the J segment 7 bases; nucleotides outside the gene matches: 2. The germline V gene has CDR1 SGHVS and CDR2 FQNEAQ. The CDR3 is 15 residues long. CDR3 amino acids: CASSLGLAGVNEQFF. In DNA, the CDR3 is TGTGCCAGCAGCTTGGGACTAGCGGGAGTAAATGAGCAGTTCTTC.

This clone was picked up one time. The same CDR3 arises from other DNA sequences in this sample as well. The CDR3 bases are TGTGCCAGCAGCTCGGGACTAGCGGGAGAGACCCAGTACTTC. It codes for CASSSGLAGETQYF. The rearrangement joins TRBV7-2 to TRBJ2-5, with TRBD2 matching over 12 bases. CDR3 length equals 14 residues. V gave up 4 bases and J gave up 4 bases; unmatched junction bases: 1. Germline values: CDR1 SGHTA, CDR2 FQGNSA.

The chain combines TRBV18 with TRBJ1-3; 7 nucleotides align to TRBD1. The germline V gene encodes CDR1 KGHSH and CDR2 LQKENI. After removal of 2 bases from V and 0 bases from J, the junction contained 4 bases not matched to a gene. This CDR3 comprises 16 residues. CDR3 sequence (DNA): TGTGCCAGCTCACCAGCGCGACAGGGCTCTGGAAACACCATATATTTT. Its translation is CASSPARQGSGNTIYF.

Details on this clone: Other DNA sequences in this sample translate to the same CDR3. The chain links TRBV28 to TRBJ2-7; 7 nucleotides match TRBD1. Germline assignment: CDR1 MDHEN and CDR2 SYDVKM. The CDR3 consists of 15 residues. V lost 6 bases and J lost 0; bases outside the gene matches: 8. The CDR3 nucleotides read TGTGCCAGCAGCCCCGGGACAGTGAGCTCCTACGAGCAGTACTTC. This translates into CASSPGTVSSYEQYF.

This clone was counted a few times. Being one base from a much bigger clone, this may be a read error. The sample holds other DNA sequences that translate to the same CDR3. The chain has TRBV7-2 and TRBJ2-5; D unclear. V shed 3 bases and J shed 3 bases, with 2 bases lying between them. This CDR3 has 11 residues. From germline, CDR1 is SGHTA and CDR2 FQGNSA. CDR3 protein: CASSLKETQYF. The CDR3 nucleotides read TGTGCCAGCAGCTTGAAAGAGACCCAGTACTTC.

This chain joins TRBV11-2 and TRBJ2-1, with D unclear. Trimming left V 0 bases short and J 7 bases short, with 7 bases between. Germline lookup yields CDR1 SGHAT and CDR2 FQNNGV. CDR3 size: 13 residues. Here the CDR3 reads CASSLDSRNEQFF. CDR3 bases: TGTGCCAGCAGCTTAGATAGCCGGAATGAGCAGTTCTTC.

About this clone: Other DNA sequences from this sample encode an identical CDR3 as well. The V gene is TRBV28, the J gene TRBJ1-1, with D perhaps matching TRBD1 (5 bases). V shed 4 bases and J shed 2 bases, with 11 bases lying between them. Germline V lookup: CDR1 MDHEN, CDR2 SYDVKM. The CDR3 totals 14 residues. For the CDR3, the DNA is TGTGCCAGCAGTTCAATAACAGGAAACACTGAAGCTTTCTTT. Amino acid sequence: CASSSITGNTEAFF.

CDR3 sequence: CASSFLTGGSSGNTIYF. The DNA for the CDR3 is TGTGCCAGCAGCTTTCTTACAGGGGGCTCCTCTGGAAACACCATATATTTT. This chain connects TRBV7-9 to TRBJ1-3, with TRBD1 matching over 9 bases. This CDR3 spans 17 amino acids. The ends lost 3 bases at V and 0 bases at J; junction bases unmatched: 6. CDR1 SEHNR and CDR2 FQNEAQ come from the germline V gene (reference sequence). The full variable domain, in which reference TRBV7-9 and TRBJ1-3 provide the parts outside the CDR3, is DTGVSQNPRHKITKRGQNVTFRCDPISEHNRLYWYRQTLGQGPEFLTYFQNEAQLEKSRLLSDRFSAERPKGSFSTLEIQRTEQGDSAMYLCASSFLTGGSSGNTIYFGEGSWLTVV.

This clone was seen only once. This chain links TRBV6-1 with TRBJ2-3; D unresolved. Trimming removed 8 bases at V and 2 bases at J, with 14 bases between. The CDR3 covers 14 residues. The germline gives CDR1 MNHNS, CDR2 SASEGT. CDR3 nucleotide sequence: TGTGCCAGCCGTCTAGGACGGACCACAGATACGCAGTATTTT. Its translation: CASRLGRTTDTQYF.

The chain has TRBV6-1 and TRBJ1-4, with a possible D match to TRBD1 (5 bases). Germline-derived CDR1 and CDR2 are MNHNS and SASEGT. The CDR3 sequence is 13 residues long. The CDR3: CGVGARANEKLFF. Written as DNA, the CDR3 is TGTGGTGTAGGGGCGCGGGCTAATGAAAAACTGTTTTTT.